The clone carrying this T cell receptor beta chain was detected ten times or more. No antigen is known for it. The CDR3 covers 13 residues. Trimming removed 5 bases from V and 8 bases from J, with 13 bases in between. Germline lookup yields CDR1 MNHEY and CDR2 SMNVEV (reference sequence). The entry originates in a study of T cells in Graves' hyperthyroidism and ophthalmopathy. The source material, RNA transcripts, was used to amplify TCR beta CDR3 regions. First-round RT-PCR targeting the TCR CDR3 was performed with the HTBI primer set. MiXCR, applied by TCRdb to the multiplex PCR reads, yields one record per CDR3 protein. In the table there are roughly 700,000 distinct CDR3 sequences, 15% to 20% of which are singletons. General study findings and limits: Blood also contained most expanded thyroid clonotypes above 0.001.

The rearrangement joins TRBV27 to TRBJ1-5, with D unclear. Sequenced sample: blood. This sequence originates from a man in his fifties with Graves' hyperthyroidism. The CDR3 loop reads CASSVAYGEPQHF. CDR3 DNA: TGTGCCAGCAGTGTTGCTTACGGGGAGCCCCAGCATTTT.